This record concerns one T cell receptor (beta chain) sequence. This record belongs to a study of cytomegalovirus exposure and HLA in healthy donors. Primers included in the PCR were 60 Vbeta and 13 Jbeta primers. Repertoires were generated with immunoSEQ multiplex PCR, while TCRdb's copy carries only in-frame clones and drops some. The profile shows 85,000 to 100,000 clones, around 79% of them singletons. This CDR3 spans 13 amino acids. The V gene's germline CDR1 is MGHRA and CDR2 YSYEKL. Deletions cut 0 bases from V and 4 bases from J, with 7 bases between. Sample: PBMCs. The rearrangement links TRBV4-1 to TRBJ2-7; D is unclear. The sequence came from a woman in her thirties or forties in good health and CMV-seronegative. The CDR3 loop is CASSQDVGYEQYF. The DNA for the CDR3 is TGCGCCAGCAGCCAAGATGTCGGGTACGAGCAGTACTTC.